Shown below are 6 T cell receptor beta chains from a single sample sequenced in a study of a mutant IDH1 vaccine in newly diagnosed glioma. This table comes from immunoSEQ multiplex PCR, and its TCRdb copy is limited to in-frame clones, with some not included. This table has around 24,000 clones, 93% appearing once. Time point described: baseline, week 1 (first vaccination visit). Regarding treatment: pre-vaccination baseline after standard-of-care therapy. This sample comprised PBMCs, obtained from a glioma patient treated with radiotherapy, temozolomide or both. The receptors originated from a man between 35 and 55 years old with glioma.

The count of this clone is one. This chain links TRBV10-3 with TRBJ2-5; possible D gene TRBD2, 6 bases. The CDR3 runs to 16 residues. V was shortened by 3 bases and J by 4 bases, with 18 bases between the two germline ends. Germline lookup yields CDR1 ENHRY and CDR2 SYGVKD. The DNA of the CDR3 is TGTGCCATCAGTGACCCTAGAGGGGACTCCGCAGAGACCCAGTACTTC. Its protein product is CAISDPRGDSAETQYF.

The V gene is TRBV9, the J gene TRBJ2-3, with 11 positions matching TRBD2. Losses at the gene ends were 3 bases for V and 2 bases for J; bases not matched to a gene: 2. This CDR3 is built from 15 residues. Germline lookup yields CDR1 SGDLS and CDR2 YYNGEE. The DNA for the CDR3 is TGTGCCAGCAGCGCTAGCGGGAGGATCACAGATACGCAGTATTTT. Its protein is CASSASGRITDTQYF. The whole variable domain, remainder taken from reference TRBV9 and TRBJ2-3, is DSGVTQTPKHLITATGQRVTLRCSPRSGDLSVYWYQQSLDQGLQFLIQYYNGEERAKGNILERFSAQQFPDLHSELNLSSLELGDSALYFCASSASGRITDTQYFGPGTRLTVL.

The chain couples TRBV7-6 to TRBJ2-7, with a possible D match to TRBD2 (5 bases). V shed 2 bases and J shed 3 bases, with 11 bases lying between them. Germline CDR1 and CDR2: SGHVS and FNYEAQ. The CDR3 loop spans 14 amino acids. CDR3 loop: CASSLFVLDYEQYF. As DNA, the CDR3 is TGTGCCAGCAGCTTATTTGTACTAGACTACGAGCAGTACTTC.

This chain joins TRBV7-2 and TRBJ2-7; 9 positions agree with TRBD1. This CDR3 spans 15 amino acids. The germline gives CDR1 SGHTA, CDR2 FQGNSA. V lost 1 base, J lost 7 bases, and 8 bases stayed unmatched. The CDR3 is CASSLGGTGPGEQYF. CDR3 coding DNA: TGTGCCAGCAGCTTAGGTGGGACAGGGCCGGGGGAGCAGTACTTC.

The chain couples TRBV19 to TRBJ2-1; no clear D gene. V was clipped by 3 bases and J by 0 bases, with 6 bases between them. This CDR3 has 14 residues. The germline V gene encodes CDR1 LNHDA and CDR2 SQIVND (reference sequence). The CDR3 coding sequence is TGTGCCAGTAGTATCACAAACTCCTACAATGAGCAGTTCTTC. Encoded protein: CASSITNSYNEQFF. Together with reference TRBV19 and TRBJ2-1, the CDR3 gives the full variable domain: DGGITQSPKYLFRKEGQNVTLSCEQNLNHDAMYWYRQDPGQGLRLIYYSQIVNDFQKGDIAEGYSVSREKKESFPLTVTSAQKNPTAFYLCASSITNSYNEQFFGPGTRLTVL.

The DNA for the CDR3 is TGTGCCAGCAGCTTGGTGCGAGGGGGGGCAGGTGTGGAGCTGTTTTTT. Its protein product is CASSLVRGGAGVELFF. The chain recombines TRBV5-5 with TRBJ2-2; D possibly corresponds to TRBD2 (7 bases). The CDR3 length is 16 residues. Between the trimmed V and J ends, which lost 0 bases and 10 bases, there was a span of 19 bases. The germline gives CDR1 SGHKS, CDR2 YYEKEE (reference sequence).